The present T cell receptor (beta chain) was sequenced within a study of blood T cell repertoires in COVID-19. Only in-frame clones appear in the TCRdb table, and some are missing; sequencing was by immunoSEQ multiplex PCR. Here the sample spans roughly 150,000 clones, roughly 86% being singletons. V was pared by 1 base and J by 6 bases, with 12 bases between. In germline, CDR1 is SGHNT, CDR2 YENEEA. The CDR3 is 15 amino acids. Sequenced: peripheral blood. The rearrangement joins TRBV11-3 to TRBJ2-2, with TRBD2 as a possible D gene (6 bases). The TCR was taken from an elderly woman with COVID-19, enrolled during active disease. The CDR3 is CASSLVGGGAGELFF. The DNA for the CDR3 is TGTGCCAGCAGCTTAGTTGGAGGAGGGGCCGGGGAGCTGTTTTTT.